A single T cell receptor beta chain is shown here with its context. This clone was counted between two and nine times. The antigen this receptor binds is unknown. It has no much larger one-base neighbor in the sample; base qualities were not kept. This sample was included in a study of CD8+ T cells in alopecia areata (dated by TCRdb to the late 2010s). Study-wide context: The treated patients took part in an open-label pilot trial in which moderate-to-severe alopecia areata was treated with oral tofacitinib at 5 to 10 mg twice daily. immunoSEQ multiplex PCR using 35 Vbeta forward primers and 13 Jbeta reverse primers was used to amplify TCRbeta CDR3 regions. Patients on tofacitinib were biopsied at baseline and after 4 and 24 weeks of treatment, and several of the patients also had a later scalp biopsy. Patients stayed on tofacitinib for 6 to 18 months and then had 6 months of follow-up off drug so that delayed response and recurrence could be assessed. The RNA source kit depended on sample type: the PAXgene miRNA kit for fixed scalp, the miRNeasy kit for PBMCs, and the RNeasy kit for mouse skin. Clonality in the scalp was compared among normal scalp (n=4), patchy alopecia areata scalp (n=8), and alopecia totalis/universalis scalp (n=8). The study used high-throughput TCRbeta sequencing to examine T cell clonal expansion in alopecia areata, in both the C3H/HeJ mouse model and human patients. Scalp tissue and sorted CD4+ and CD8+ peripheral blood T cells from patchy and totalis/universalis alopecia areata patients and from healthy controls were covered by human TCRbeta sequencing.

Including cysteine and phenylalanine, the CDR3 has 15 amino acids. Of the read, only the CDR3 DNA is kept; its 45 bases are in frame from base 1. The germline V gene encodes CDR1 SGHTA and CDR2 FQGTGA. V drops 2 bases and J drops 0 bases, leaving 8 bases in between. Lesional scalp punch biopsies and peripheral blood were collected from alopecia areata patients. PBMCs were separated by density centrifugation and stained for CD3, CD4 and CD8, after which CD4+ and CD8+ T cells were sorted on a FACSAria. The full study reports these points: Unlike mouse skin, which is dominated by gammadelta T cells, normal human skin has resident alphabeta T cells that are also sequenced, and this complicates analysis of the scalp TCR repertoire. Lesional scalp, especially in alopecia totalis/universalis, showed higher clonality and more expanded CD8+ clones than normal scalp, suggesting antigenic drive. TCR sequences shared between patients were less clear than in mice, possibly partly because of HLA diversity in the patient population.

Preparation of the library involved the immunoSEQ multiplex PCR assay. For TCR sequencing, RNA was extracted from every sample and reverse transcribed into cDNA to serve as template. SuperScript III was used to make first-strand cDNA, primed with a 2:1 mix of oligo-dT and random hexamers. Amplification bias was assessed with a synthetic immune receptor repertoire, and residual bias was removed computationally. The paper's data handling went like this. Raw reads were preprocessed to remove errors, and CDR3 was defined by IMGT conventions from the conserved cysteine to phenylalanine. Clonality was computed as 1 minus the Shannon entropy, with the entropy normalized by log2 of the number of productive unique TCRs. Scalp TCRbeta sequences were cross-referenced with sorted blood CD4 and CD8 repertoires so that the CD4 or CD8 identity of scalp clones could be inferred. Drawn from immuneACCESS, this table holds only the in-frame rearrangements with V and J called that TCRdb kept. Clones are partly lost; checked studies trace under half to an unresolved V gene and leave the rest unexplained. The V and J calls and the clone size are those of that table, but D and trimming were determined from the DNA. The sample table lists more than 90,000 clones, 35% to 40% of them with a count of one. The top ten clones comprise approximately 3.1% of the sample.

The chain is assembled from TRBV7-3 and TRBJ1-5, with TRBD1 perhaps the D gene, on 5 matching bases. The sequence derives from a human donor with alopecia areata. The sample consisted of CD4+ T cells sorted from blood. Read as DNA, the sequence is TGTGCCAGCAGCTTAGGGGGTTATAGCAATCAGCCCCAGCATTTT. It translates as CASSLGGYSNQPQHF.